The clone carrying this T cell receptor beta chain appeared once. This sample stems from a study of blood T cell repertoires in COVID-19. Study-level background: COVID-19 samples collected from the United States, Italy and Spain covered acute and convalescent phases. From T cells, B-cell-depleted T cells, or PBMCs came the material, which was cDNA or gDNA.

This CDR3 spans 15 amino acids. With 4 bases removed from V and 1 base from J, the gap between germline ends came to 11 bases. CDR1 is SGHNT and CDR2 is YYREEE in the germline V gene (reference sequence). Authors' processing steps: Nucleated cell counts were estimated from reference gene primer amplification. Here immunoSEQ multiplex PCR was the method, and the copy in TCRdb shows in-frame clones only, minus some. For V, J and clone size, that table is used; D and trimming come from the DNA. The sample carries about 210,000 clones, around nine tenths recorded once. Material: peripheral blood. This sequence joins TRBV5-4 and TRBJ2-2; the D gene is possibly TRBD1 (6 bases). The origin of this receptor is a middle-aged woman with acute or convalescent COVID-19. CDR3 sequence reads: CASSADSQNTGELFF. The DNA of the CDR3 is TGTGCCAGCAGCGCGGACAGTCAGAACACCGGGGAGCTGTTTTTT.